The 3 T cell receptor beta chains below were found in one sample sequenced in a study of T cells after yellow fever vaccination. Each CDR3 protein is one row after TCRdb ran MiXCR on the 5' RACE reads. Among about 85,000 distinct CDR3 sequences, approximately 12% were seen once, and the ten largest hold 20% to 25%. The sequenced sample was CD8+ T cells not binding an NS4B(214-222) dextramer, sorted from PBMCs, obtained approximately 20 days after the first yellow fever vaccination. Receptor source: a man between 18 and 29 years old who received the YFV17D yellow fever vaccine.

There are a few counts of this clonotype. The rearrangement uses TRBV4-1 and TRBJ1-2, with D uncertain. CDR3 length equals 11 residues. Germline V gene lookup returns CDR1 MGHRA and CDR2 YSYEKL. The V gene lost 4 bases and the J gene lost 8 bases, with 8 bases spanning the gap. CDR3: CASSPGLGYTF. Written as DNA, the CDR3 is TGCGCCAGCAGCCCCGGATTGGGCTACACCTTC.

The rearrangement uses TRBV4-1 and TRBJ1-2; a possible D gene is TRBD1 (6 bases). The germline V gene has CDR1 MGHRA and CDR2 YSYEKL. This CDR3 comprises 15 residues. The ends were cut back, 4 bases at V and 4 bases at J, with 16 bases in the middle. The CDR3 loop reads CASSPLGQNSYGYTF. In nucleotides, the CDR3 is TGCGCCAGCAGCCCACTCGGACAGAACTCCTATGGCTACACCTTC.

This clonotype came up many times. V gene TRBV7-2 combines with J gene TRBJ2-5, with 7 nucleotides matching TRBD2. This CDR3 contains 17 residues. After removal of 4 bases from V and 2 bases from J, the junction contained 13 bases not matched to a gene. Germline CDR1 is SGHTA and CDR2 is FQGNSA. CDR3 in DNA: TGTGCCAGCAGCTCCCTTGGGAGCGGGGTAAATCAAGAGACCCAGTACTTC. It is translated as CASSSLGSGVNQETQYF.